This TCR beta chain was sequenced in a study of blood T cell repertoires in COVID-19. Study background: The analysed material was cDNA or gDNA that came from T cells, B-cell-depleted T cells, or PBMCs.

Germline assignment: CDR1 SGHTA and CDR2 FQGNSA. The V and J ends lost 0 bases and 3 bases respectively, with 14 bases between them. There are 16 residues in the CDR3. As processed by the authors: Reference gene primers were amplified, and this amplification served to estimate nucleated cell counts. Libraries were prepared by immunoSEQ multiplex PCR; TCRdb keeps only in-frame clonotypes and omits some of them. That table is the source of V, J and clone size, and D and trimming were worked out from the DNA. The repertoire includes over 130,000 clones, 87% of them detected once, and about 4.6% sits in the top ten.

The V and J genes are TRBV7-2 and TRBJ1-2, with D possibly matching TRBD1 (5 bases). Sequencing used peripheral blood. This clonotype originated in a woman aged 55-70 years with active or convalescent COVID-19. The DNA for the CDR3 is TGTGCCAGCAGCTTAGCGGACGCAGGGCCCCACTATGGCTACACCTTC. Translating gives CASSLADAGPHYGYTF.